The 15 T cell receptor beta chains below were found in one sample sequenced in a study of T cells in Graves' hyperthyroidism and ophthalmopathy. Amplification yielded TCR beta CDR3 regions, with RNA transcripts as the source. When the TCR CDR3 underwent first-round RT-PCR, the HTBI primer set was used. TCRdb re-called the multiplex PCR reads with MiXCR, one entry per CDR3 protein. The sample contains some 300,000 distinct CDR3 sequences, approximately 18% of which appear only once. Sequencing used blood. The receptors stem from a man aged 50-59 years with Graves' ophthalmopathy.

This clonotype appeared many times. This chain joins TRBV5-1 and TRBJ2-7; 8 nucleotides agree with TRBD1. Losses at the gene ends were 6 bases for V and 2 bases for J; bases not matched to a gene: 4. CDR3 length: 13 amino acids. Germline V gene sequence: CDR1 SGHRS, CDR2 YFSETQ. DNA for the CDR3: TGCGCCAGCATGAAGGACAGGGCCTACGAGCAGTACTTC. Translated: CASMKDRAYEQYF.

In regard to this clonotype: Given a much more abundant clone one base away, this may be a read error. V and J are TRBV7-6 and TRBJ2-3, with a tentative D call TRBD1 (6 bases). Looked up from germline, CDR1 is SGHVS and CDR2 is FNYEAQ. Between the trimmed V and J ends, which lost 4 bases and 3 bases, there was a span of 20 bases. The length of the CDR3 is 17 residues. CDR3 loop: CASSSDSRTEGTDTQYF. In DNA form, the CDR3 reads TGTGCCAGCAGCTCAGATTCTAGGACAGAGGGGACAGATACGCAGTATTTT. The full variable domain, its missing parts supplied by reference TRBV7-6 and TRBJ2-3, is GAGVSQSPRYKVTKRGQDVALRCDPISGHVSLYWYRQALGQGPEFLTYFNYEAQQDKSGLPNDRFSAERPEGSISTLTIQRTEQRDSAMYRCASSSDSRTEGTDTQYFGPGTRLTVL.

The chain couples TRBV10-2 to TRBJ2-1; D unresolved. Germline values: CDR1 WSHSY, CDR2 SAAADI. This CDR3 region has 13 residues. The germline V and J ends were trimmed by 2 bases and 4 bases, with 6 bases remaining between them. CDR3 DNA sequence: TGCGCCAGCAGTGAGATTCTTTACAATGAGCAGTTCTTC. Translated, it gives CASSEILYNEQFF.

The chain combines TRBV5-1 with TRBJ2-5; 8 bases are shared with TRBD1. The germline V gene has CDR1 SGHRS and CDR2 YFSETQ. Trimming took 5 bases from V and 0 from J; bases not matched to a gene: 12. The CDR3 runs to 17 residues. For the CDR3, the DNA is TGCGCCAGCAGTTTGCCAGACAGGGGTCCTTACCAAGAGACCCAGTACTTC. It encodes CASSLPDRGPYQETQYF.

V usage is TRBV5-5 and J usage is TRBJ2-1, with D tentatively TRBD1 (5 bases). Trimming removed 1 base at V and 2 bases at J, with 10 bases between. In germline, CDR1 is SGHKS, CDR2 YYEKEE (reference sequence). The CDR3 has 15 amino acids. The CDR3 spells CASSLQGPAYNEQFF. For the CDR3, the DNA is TGTGCCAGCAGCTTGCAGGGCCCCGCCTACAATGAGCAGTTCTTC.

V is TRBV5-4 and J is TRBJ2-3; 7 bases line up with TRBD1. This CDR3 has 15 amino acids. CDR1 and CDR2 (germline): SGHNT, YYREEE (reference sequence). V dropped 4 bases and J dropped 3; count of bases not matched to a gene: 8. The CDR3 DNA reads TGTGCCAGCAGCACCCGACAGGGTAGGACAGATACGCAGTATTTT. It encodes CASSTRQGRTDTQYF.

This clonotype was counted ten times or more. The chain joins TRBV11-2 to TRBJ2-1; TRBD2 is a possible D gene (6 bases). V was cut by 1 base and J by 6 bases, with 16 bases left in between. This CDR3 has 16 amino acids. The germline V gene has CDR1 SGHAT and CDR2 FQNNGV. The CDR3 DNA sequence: TGTGCCAGCAGCTTAGTGGCCGGGGGATTCGGCAATGAGCAGTTCTTC. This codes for CASSLVAGGFGNEQFF.

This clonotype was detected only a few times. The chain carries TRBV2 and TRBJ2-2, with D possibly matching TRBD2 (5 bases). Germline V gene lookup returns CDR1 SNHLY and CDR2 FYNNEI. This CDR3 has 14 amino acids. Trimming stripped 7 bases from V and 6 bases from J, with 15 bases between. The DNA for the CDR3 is TGTGCCAGCAATCTGAGGGCCGTGGCCGGGGAGCTGTTTTTT. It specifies CASNLRAVAGELFF.

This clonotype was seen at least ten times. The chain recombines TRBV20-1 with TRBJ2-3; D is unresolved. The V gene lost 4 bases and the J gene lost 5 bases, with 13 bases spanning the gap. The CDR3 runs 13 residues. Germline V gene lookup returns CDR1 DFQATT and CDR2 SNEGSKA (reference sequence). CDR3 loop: CSATPPQLDTQYF. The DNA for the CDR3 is TGCAGTGCTACTCCCCCCCAATTAGATACGCAGTATTTT.

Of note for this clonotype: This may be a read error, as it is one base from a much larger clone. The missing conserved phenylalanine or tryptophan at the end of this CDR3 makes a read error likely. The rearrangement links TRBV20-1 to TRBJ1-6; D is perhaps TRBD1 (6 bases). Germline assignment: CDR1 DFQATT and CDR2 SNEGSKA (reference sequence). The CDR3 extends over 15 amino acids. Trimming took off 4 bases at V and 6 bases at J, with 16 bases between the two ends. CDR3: CSAIRGGRINSPLHL. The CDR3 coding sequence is TGCAGTGCTATCAGAGGGGGACGGATTAATTCACCCCTCCACCTT.

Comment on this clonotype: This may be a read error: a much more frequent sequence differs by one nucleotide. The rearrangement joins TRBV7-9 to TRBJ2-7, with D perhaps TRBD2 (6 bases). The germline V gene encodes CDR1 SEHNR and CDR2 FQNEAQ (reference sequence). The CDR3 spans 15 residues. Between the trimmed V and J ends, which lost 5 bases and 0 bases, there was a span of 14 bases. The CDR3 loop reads CASSNIRRASYEQYF. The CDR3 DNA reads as TGTGCCAGCAGCAATATAAGGAGGGCCTCCTACGAGCAGTACTTC.

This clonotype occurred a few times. CDR3 nucleotides: TGTGCCTGGAGCTCCCAGGGAAGGGAGCTGTTTTTT. This gives the protein CAWSSQGRELFF. This chain connects TRBV30 to TRBJ2-2; D may be TRBD1 (5 bases). The germline V gene encodes CDR1 GTSNPN and CDR2 SVGIG (reference sequence). With 3 bases removed from V and 9 bases from J, the gap between germline ends came to 11 bases. This CDR3 has 12 residues.

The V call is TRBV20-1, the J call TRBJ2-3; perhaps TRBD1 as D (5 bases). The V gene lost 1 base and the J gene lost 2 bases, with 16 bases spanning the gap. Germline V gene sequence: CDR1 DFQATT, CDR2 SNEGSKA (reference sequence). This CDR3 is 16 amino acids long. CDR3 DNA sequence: TGCAGTGCTAGAGGAGCCCCGCAGGGCGACACAGATACGCAGTATTTT. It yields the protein CSARGAPQGDTDTQYF.

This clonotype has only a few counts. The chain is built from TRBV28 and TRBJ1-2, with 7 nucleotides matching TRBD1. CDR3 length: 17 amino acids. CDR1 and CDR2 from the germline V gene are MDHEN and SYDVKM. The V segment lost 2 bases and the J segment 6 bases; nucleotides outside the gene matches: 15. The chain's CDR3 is CASSLLTGGGLGHGYTF. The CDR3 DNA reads TGTGCCAGCAGTTTACTTACCGGAGGGGGCCTAGGCCATGGCTACACCTTC.

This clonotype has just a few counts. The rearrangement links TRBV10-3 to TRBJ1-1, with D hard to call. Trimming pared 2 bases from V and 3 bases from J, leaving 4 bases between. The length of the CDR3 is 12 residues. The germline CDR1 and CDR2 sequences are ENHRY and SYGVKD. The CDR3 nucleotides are TGTGCCATCAGTGAGAGAGACACTGAAGCTTTCTTT. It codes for CAISERDTEAFF.